Relative to its sample, the clone carrying this TCR beta chain is medium-sized. The V gene end was trimmed by 5 bases and the J gene end by 5 bases; junction bases not matched to a gene: 7. This CDR3 has 14 residues. The germline V gene encodes CDR1 LGHNT and CDR2 FRNRAP. Only in-frame clones appear in the TCRdb table, and some are missing; sequencing was by immunoSEQ multiplex PCR. The data show tens of thousands of clones, about nine tenths seen once. The data belong to a study of T cell changes during pregnancy in multiple sclerosis. The source is a female donor in good health, enrolled as a control in a pregnancy study. Sequencing used peripheral blood, obtained after pregnancy. The J gene is TRBJ2-7, the V gene TRBV12-5; 9 bases agree with TRBD1. CDR3 DNA: TGTGCTAGTGGTCCAAGGGACAGGGTTCACGAGCAGTACTTC. This translates into CASGPRDRVHEQYF.